Reported below is one TCR beta chain. Its specific antigen is unknown. A junction end diverges from the germline sequence, so it may reflect a read error. TCR alpha and beta CDR3 regions were amplified with the iRepertoire nested amplicon-rescue multiplex PCR (arm-PCR) platform from RNA. One-step reverse transcription and amplification used about 95-450 ng of tissue mRNA or PBMC total RNA as input. Following bead purification, Illumina adapters were added by a secondary multiplex PCR, and libraries between 200 and 400 bp were gel-purified. Internal 6-nucleotide barcodes were carried by the libraries and were used for demultiplexing. Sequencing of the libraries was done on an Illumina MiSeq using 2x220 or 2x250 nucleotide paired-end reads. In the original analysis: Paired reads were merged with FLASH 1.2.11 and aligned to the GRCh37 human genome with BWA-MEM before extracting TRA and TRB reads. For V and J assignment, an IMGT-derived reference of cassette sequences and CDR3 motifs that included pseudogenes was used. Three-frame translation of reads was performed, and productive CDR3s were defined as those with a C...FGXG motif and no stop codons. Unique combinations of V-J cassette pair and CDR3 amino acid sequence were defined as clonotypes. Filtering of reads was based on Hamming distance, with the threshold set by the sequence error rate of each sample in mapped regions. TCRdb handled the public reads itself, with Q25 trimming in fastp and clone calling in MiXCR, and kept productive beta chains. CDR3 protein sequences are deduplicated, and each keeps its most common genes and DNA. TCRdb, rather than the study authors, made the V and J calls. For this sample there are more than 95,000 distinct CDR3 sequences; around 23% appear just once. The top ten hold roughly 15% of the sample.

Including the terminal cysteine and phenylalanine, the CDR3 comprises 18 residues. The sequence is cut down to CDR3 DNA, 54 bases in frame from base 1. The data belong to a study of glioma-infiltrating T cells (dated by TCRdb to the mid-2010s). In the study overall: Glioma tissue, non-neoplastic brain tissue and matched peripheral blood mononuclear cells were used as sources from which TCR alpha- and beta-chain repertoires were sequenced. Each tissue-infiltrating repertoire was compared with the same patient's peripheral blood repertoire to measure divergence between tissue and blood T-cell populations. Three low-grade glioma patients, roughly eight primary glioblastoma patients and three non-glioma patients contributing non-neoplastic brain tissue were included in the paired cohort. Broader findings and caveats from the paper: In non-neoplastic patients, VJ-independent divergence between tissue and blood fell below expectation, whereas in all gliomas, and especially in low-grade gliomas, the divergence rose above expectation. Group comparisons rested on small numbers: three non-neoplastic, three low-grade glioma and 7 or 8 glioblastoma patients. Very few CDR3 sequences were shared between tissue and blood, attributed to high CDR3 diversity and limited sampling.

Here the chain combines TRBV12-3 or TRBV12-4 and TRBJ1-5, with TRBD1 identical over 8 junction bases. The clonotype comes from a human donor with low-grade glioma or glioblastoma, undergoing nonglioma brain surgery, or in good health (not recorded which). Sequencing was carried out using glioma tissue, nonneoplastic brain tissue, or PBMCs (not recorded which). For the CDR3, the sequence is CTSSTEDWTGYGNQPQHF. The DNA reads TGTACCAGCAGTACAGAAGACTGGACAGGGTATGGCAATCAGCCCCAGCATTTT.